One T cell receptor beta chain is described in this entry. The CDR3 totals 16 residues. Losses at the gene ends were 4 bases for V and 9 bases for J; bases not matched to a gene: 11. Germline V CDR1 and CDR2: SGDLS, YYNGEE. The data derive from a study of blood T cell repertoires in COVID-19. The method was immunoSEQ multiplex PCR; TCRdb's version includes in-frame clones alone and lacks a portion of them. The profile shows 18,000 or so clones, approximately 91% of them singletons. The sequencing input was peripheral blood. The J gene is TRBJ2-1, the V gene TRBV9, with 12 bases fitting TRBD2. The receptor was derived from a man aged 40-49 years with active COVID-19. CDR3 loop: CASSLRLAGVYGEQFF. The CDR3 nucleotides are TGTGCCAGCAGCCTGAGACTAGCGGGAGTGTACGGTGAGCAGTTCTTC.